This passage covers 19 T cell receptor beta chains from one sample sequenced in a study of T cell changes during pregnancy in multiple sclerosis. Assay: immunoSEQ multiplex PCR; the TCRdb copy retains only in-frame clones and omits some. This sample has around 100,000 clones; roughly 93% occur once, and the top ten carry 0.75% to 0.95%. The sample was peripheral blood, taken after pregnancy. These TCRs come from a female donor with multiple sclerosis, enrolled in a pregnancy study.

This chain links TRBV7-3 with TRBJ2-5, with 7 bases lining up with TRBD1. CDR3 length: 13 residues. Germline V gene lookup returns CDR1 SGHTA and CDR2 FQGTGA. The V and J ends lost 5 bases and 2 bases, in that order; junction bases with no gene match: 2. CDR3 bases: TGTGCCAGCAGCCTGGACAGGCAAGAGACCCAGTACTTC. Translation: CASSLDRQETQYF.

The chain couples TRBV18 to TRBJ1-2; D might be TRBD1 (6 bases). V shed 2 bases and J shed 4 bases, with 8 bases lying between them. The CDR3 is 13 residues long. Germline V gene sequence: CDR1 KGHSH, CDR2 LQKENI. CDR3 sequence reads: CASSPRGSYGYTF. The CDR3 DNA reads as TGTGCCAGCTCACCAAGGGGGTCCTATGGCTACACCTTC.

The chain joins TRBV30 to TRBJ1-3, with TRBD1 matching 8 bases. V dropped 3 bases and J dropped 4; count of bases not matched to a gene: 8. Germline loops: CDR1 GTSNPN, CDR2 SVGIG (reference sequence). This CDR3 spans 15 amino acids. CDR3 sequence reads: CAWSPWTGIGNTIYF. CDR3 coding DNA: TGTGCCTGGAGCCCATGGACAGGGATCGGAAACACCATATATTTT.

CDR3 DNA: TGTGCCAGCAGCTACACCGACAGGGTCTACACCTTC. This encodes CASSYTDRVYTF. The genes are TRBV6-1 and TRBJ1-2; 7 bases line up with TRBD1. Germline CDR1 MNHNS, CDR2 SASEGT. This CDR3 is built from 12 residues. Losses at the gene ends were 6 bases for V and 10 bases for J; bases not matched to a gene: 8.

In its sample, this clone was seen a few times. The chain employs TRBV2 and TRBJ1-4; 10 positions match TRBD1. There are 15 residues in the CDR3. Germline V gene data show CDR1 as SNHLY and CDR2 as FYNNEI. The J segment lost 4 bases and the V segment lost 7 bases, leaving 6 bases of the junction unmatched. The CDR3 is CASTGQGRFNEKLFF. The CDR3 DNA is TGTGCCAGCACGGGACAGGGGAGGTTTAATGAAAAACTGTTTTTT.

This clone was found once. V is TRBV6-1 and J is TRBJ1-2; the match to TRBD1 covers 9 bases. Germline V gives CDR1 MNHNS, CDR2 SASEGT. The CDR3 is 15 residues long. V gave up 4 bases and J gave up 2 bases; unmatched junction bases: 5. The CDR3 is CASSVNRGRNYGYTF. For the CDR3, the DNA is TGTGCCAGCAGTGTGAACAGGGGGCGAAACTATGGCTACACCTTC.

This chain uses TRBV14 with TRBJ2-5, with D possibly matching TRBD2 (6 bases). Trimming cost V 0 bases and J 9 bases, with 14 bases left between them. This CDR3 spans 14 amino acids. The V gene's germline CDR1 is SGHDN and CDR2 FVKESK. The CDR3, as DNA: TGTGCCAGCAGCCAAGAGGTGGGGACGGGGGCCCAGTACTTC. Protein sequence: CASSQEVGTGAQYF. The full variable domain, completed using reference TRBV14 and TRBJ2-5, is EAGVTQFPSHSVIEKGQTVTLRCDPISGHDNLYWYRRVMGKEIKFLLHFVKESKQDESGMPNNRFLAERTGGTYSTLKVQPAELEDSGVYFCASSQEVGTGAQYFGPGTRLLVL.

This clone appeared once. The chain links TRBV9 to TRBJ1-5; TRBD1 matches at 8 bases. The CDR3 has 17 residues. CDR1 and CDR2 (germline): SGDLS, YYNGEE. V shed 0 bases, J shed 1 base, and the junction held 6 bases outside the gene matches. CDR3 sequence reads: CASSVDDRGLSNQPQHF. The DNA of the CDR3 is TGTGCCAGCAGCGTAGACGACAGGGGCCTCAGCAATCAGCCCCAGCATTTT.

The CDR3 loop reads CASSQFTSGSPDTQYF. CDR3 bases: TGTGCCAGCAGCCAGTTTACTAGCGGGAGTCCAGATACGCAGTATTTT. This chain joins TRBV4-2 and TRBJ2-3; 11 bases line up with TRBD2. Germline V lookup: CDR1 LGHNA, CDR2 YNFKEQ. CDR3 length equals 16 residues. The junction had 6 bases not matched to a gene; V was cut back by 3 bases and J by 4 bases.

The chain uses TRBV29-1 and TRBJ2-5, with 10 bases that match TRBD2. The CDR3 totals 12 residues. V lost 8 bases to trimming and J lost 5 bases; unmatched junction nucleotides: 5. The germline V gene encodes CDR1 SQVTM and CDR2 ANQGSEA. DNA of the CDR3: TGCAGCCTTATAGCGGGAGGTGAGACCCAGTACTTC. It encodes CSLIAGGETQYF.

This clone was counted once. This sequence joins TRBV12-5 and TRBJ1-4, with 7 positions matching TRBD1. This CDR3 spans 14 amino acids. Germline lookup yields CDR1 LGHNT and CDR2 FRNRAP. V trimming: 3 bases; J trimming: 3 bases; junction bases outside the gene matches: 1. The CDR3 reads CASGLQGPNEKLFF. The CDR3 DNA is TGTGCTAGTGGTTTACAGGGGCCTAATGAAAAACTGTTTTTT.

This chain connects TRBV11-2 to TRBJ1-3; D is perhaps TRBD1 (6 bases). The length of the CDR3 is 15 residues. Trimming took off 5 bases at V and 0 bases at J, with 11 bases between the two ends. Germline CDR1 and CDR2: SGHAT and FQNNGV. CDR3 bases: TGTGCCAGCAGCCCAACAGGGATCTCTGGAAACACCATATATTTT. Translated: CASSPTGISGNTIYF.

The V gene is TRBV2, the J gene TRBJ2-2, with 7 nucleotides matching TRBD1. Germline loops: CDR1 SNHLY, CDR2 FYNNEI. J was trimmed by 6 bases and V by 6 bases; bases with no gene match: 10. The CDR3 runs 15 residues. This chain's CDR3 is CASSLDRQGSGELFF. The CDR3 nucleotides read TGTGCCAGCAGCCTTGACCGACAGGGTTCCGGGGAGCTGTTTTTT.

The genes are TRBV9 and TRBJ1-4; no clear D gene. V lost 3 bases and J 8 bases, leaving 14 bases between the germline ends. The CDR3 runs to 14 residues. Germline CDR1 and CDR2: SGDLS and YYNGEE. As DNA, the CDR3 is TGTGCCAGCAGCGCTCAGGTGGCTGAGGAAAAACTGTTTTTT. Protein: CASSAQVAEEKLFF.

V usage is TRBV10-1 and J usage is TRBJ2-1, with TRBD2 matching 9 bases. Germline V gives CDR1 WNHNN, CDR2 SYGVQD (reference sequence). Unmatched junction bases numbered 8, after V lost 3 bases and J lost 5 bases. There are 16 residues in the CDR3. CDR3 DNA: TGCGCCAGCAGTGATTATATACTAGCGGGCGACAATGAGCAGTTCTTC. Translating it yields CASSDYILAGDNEQFF.

A word on this clone: Other DNA sequences in this specimen translate into the identical CDR3. The J gene is TRBJ1-1, the V gene TRBV2; TRBD1 aligns across 9 bases. Germline V CDR1 and CDR2: SNHLY, FYNNEI. The CDR3 is 14 amino acids. J gave up 1 base and V 6 bases, and 3 bases lay outside the gene matches. The CDR3 loop is CASSLGQGNTEAFF. In nucleotides, the CDR3 is TGTGCCAGCAGCTTGGGACAGGGGAACACTGAAGCTTTCTTT.

The chain couples TRBV19 to TRBJ2-5; D gene ambiguous. Germline V gene sequence: CDR1 LNHDA, CDR2 SQIVND (reference sequence). V shed 4 bases and J shed 1 base, with 7 bases lying between them. The CDR3 is 13 residues long. CDR3 bases: TGTGCCAGTAGTAACAGTGTCCAAGAGACCCAGTACTTC. This translates into CASSNSVQETQYF.

The genes are TRBV27 and TRBJ1-5; maybe TRBD1 (6 bases). Germline values: CDR1 MNHEY, CDR2 SMNVEV (reference sequence). Trimming took off 6 bases at V and 9 bases at J, with 21 bases between the two ends. This CDR3 contains 15 residues. DNA of the CDR3: TGTGCCAGCAGCCTCTCCAGGGGCCCCTTCGTGCCCCAGCATTTT. It translates to CASSLSRGPFVPQHF.

The chain recombines TRBV5-1 with TRBJ2-1; maybe TRBD1 (6 bases). Trimming cost V 4 bases and J 6 bases, with 20 bases left between them. CDR3 length: 16 amino acids. Germline V gene sequence: CDR1 SGHRS, CDR2 YFSETQ. Here the CDR3 reads CASSPTLQGSLNEQFF. CDR3 DNA: TGCGCCAGCAGCCCTACCCTACAGGGAAGCCTCAATGAGCAGTTCTTC.